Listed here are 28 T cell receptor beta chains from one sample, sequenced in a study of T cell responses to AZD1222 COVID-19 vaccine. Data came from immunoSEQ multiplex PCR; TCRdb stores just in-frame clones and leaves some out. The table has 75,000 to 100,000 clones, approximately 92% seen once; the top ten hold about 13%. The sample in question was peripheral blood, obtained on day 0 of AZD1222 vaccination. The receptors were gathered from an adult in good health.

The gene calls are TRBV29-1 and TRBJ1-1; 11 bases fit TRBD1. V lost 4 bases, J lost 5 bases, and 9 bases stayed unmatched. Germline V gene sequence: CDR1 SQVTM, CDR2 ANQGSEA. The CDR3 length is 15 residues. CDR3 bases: TGCAGCGTTGGGGGGACAGGGGGATTAAATACTGAAGCTTTCTTT. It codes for CSVGGTGGLNTEAFF.

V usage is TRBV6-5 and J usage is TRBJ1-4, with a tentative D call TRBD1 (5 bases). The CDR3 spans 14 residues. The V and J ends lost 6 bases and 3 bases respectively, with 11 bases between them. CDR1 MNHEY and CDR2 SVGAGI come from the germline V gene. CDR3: CASSRGVANEKLFF. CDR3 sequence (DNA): TGTGCCAGCAGCCGAGGGGTAGCTAATGAAAAACTGTTTTTT.

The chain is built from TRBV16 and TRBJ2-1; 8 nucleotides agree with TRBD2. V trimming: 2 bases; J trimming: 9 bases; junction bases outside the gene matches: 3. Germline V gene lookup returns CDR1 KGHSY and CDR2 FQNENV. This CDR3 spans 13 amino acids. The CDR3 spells CASSQRSGGEQFF. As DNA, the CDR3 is TGTGCCAGCAGCCAACGAAGCGGGGGTGAGCAGTTCTTC.

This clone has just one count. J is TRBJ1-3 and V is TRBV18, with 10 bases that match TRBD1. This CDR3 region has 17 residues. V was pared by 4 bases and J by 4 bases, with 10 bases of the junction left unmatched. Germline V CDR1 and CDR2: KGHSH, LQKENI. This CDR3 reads CASSLTRDRGRGNTIYF. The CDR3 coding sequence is TGTGCCAGCTCACTAACCCGGGACAGGGGTCGCGGAAACACCATATATTTT.

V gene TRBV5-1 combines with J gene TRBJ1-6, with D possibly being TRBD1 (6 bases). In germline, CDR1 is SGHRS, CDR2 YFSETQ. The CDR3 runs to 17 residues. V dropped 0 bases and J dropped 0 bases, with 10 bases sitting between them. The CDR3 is CASSLGGGSSYNSPLHF. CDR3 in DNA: TGCGCCAGCAGCTTGGGAGGGGGAAGCTCCTATAATTCACCCCTCCACTTT.

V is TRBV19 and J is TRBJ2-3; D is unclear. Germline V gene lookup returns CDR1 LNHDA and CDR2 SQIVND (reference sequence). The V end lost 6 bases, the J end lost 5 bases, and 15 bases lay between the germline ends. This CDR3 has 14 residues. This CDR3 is CASRMGGGGDTQYF. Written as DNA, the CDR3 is TGTGCCAGTAGAATGGGCGGTGGCGGAGATACGCAGTATTTT. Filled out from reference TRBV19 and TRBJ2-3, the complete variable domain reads DGGITQSPKYLFRKEGQNVTLSCEQNLNHDAMYWYRQDPGQGLRLIYYSQIVNDFQKGDIAEGYSVSREKKESFPLTVTSAQKNPTAFYLCASRMGGGGDTQYFGPGTRLTVL.

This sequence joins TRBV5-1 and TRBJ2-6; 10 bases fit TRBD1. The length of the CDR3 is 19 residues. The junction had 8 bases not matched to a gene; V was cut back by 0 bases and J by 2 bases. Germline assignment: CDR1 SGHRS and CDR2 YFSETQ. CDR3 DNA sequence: TGCGCCAGCAGCTTGGCCGGGGGACAGGGGCTAGCTGGGGCCAACGTCCTGACTTTC. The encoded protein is CASSLAGGQGLAGANVLTF.

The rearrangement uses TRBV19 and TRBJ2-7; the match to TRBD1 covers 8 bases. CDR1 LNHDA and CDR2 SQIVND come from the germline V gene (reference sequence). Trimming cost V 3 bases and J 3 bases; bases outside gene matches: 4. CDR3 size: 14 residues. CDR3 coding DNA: TGTGCCAGTAGTATGGACAGGGTTGGCTACGAGCAGTACTTC. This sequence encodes CASSMDRVGYEQYF. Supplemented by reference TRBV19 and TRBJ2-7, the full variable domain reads DGGITQSPKYLFRKEGQNVTLSCEQNLNHDAMYWYRQDPGQGLRLIYYSQIVNDFQKGDIAEGYSVSREKKESFPLTVTSAQKNPTAFYLCASSMDRVGYEQYFGPGTRLTVT.

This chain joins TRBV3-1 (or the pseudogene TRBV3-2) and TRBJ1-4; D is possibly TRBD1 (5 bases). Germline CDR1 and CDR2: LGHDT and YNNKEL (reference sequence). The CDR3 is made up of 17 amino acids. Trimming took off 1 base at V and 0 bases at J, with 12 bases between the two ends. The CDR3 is CASSQAGASATNEKLFF. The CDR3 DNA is TGTGCCAGCAGCCAAGCTGGGGCTTCAGCAACTAATGAAAAACTGTTTTTT.

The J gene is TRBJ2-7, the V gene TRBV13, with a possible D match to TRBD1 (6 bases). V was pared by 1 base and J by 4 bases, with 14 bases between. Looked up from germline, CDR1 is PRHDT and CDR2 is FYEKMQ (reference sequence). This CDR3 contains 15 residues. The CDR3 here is CASSLARTEDYEQYF. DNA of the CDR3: TGTGCCAGCAGCTTAGCTCGGACAGAAGATTACGAGCAGTACTTC. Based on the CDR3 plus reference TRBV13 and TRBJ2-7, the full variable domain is AAGVIQSPRHLIKEKRETATLKCYPIPRHDTVYWYQQGPGQDPQFLISFYEKMQSDKGSIPDRFSAQQFSDYHSELNMSSLELGDSALYFCASSLARTEDYEQYFGPGTRLTVT.

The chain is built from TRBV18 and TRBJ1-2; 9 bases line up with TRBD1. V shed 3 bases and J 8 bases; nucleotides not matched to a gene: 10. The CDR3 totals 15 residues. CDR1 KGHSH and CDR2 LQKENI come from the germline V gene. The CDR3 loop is CASSPRTGEAGGYTF. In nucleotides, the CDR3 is TGTGCCAGCTCACCTCGGACAGGGGAGGCAGGAGGCTACACCTTC.

CDR3 in DNA: TGCGCCAGCAGGACGGGGGGAGACACTGAAGCTTTCTTT. Its translation is CASRTGGDTEAFF. This sequence joins TRBV5-1 and TRBJ1-1, with a possible D match to TRBD1 (5 bases). The CDR3 sequence is 13 residues long. From germline, CDR1 is SGHRS and CDR2 YFSETQ. With 5 bases removed from V and 3 bases from J, the gap between germline ends came to 11 bases.

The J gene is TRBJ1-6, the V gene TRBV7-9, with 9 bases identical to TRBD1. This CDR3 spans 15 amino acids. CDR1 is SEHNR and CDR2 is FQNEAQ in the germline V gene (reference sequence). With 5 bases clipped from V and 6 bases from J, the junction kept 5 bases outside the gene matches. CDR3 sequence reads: CASSQGTGINSPLHF. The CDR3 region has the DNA TGTGCCAGCAGCCAAGGGACAGGGATTAATTCACCCCTCCACTTT.

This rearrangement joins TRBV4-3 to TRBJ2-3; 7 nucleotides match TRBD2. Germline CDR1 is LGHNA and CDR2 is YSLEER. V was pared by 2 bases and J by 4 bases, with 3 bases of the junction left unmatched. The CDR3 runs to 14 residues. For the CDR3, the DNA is TGCGCCAGCAGCCAATTACTAGCGCCAGATACGCAGTATTTT. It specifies CASSQLLAPDTQYF.

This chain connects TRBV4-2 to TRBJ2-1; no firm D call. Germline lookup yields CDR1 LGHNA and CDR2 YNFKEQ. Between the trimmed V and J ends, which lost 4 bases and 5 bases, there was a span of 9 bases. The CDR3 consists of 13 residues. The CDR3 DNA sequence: TGTGCCAGCAGCCTCCCTGGAGACAATGAGCAGTTCTTC. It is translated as CASSLPGDNEQFF.

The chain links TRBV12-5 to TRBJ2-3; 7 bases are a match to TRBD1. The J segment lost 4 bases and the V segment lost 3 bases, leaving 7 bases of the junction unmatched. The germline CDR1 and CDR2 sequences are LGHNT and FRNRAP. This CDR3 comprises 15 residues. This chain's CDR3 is CASGLRGLGPDTQYF. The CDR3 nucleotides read TGTGCTAGTGGTTTAAGGGGGCTGGGCCCAGATACGCAGTATTTT.

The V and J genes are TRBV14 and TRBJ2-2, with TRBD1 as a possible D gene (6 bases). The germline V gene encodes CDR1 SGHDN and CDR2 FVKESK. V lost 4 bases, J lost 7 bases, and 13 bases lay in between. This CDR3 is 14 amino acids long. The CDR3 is CASSPEGVGGELFF. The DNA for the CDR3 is TGTGCCAGCAGCCCCGAGGGGGTCGGCGGGGAGCTGTTTTTT.

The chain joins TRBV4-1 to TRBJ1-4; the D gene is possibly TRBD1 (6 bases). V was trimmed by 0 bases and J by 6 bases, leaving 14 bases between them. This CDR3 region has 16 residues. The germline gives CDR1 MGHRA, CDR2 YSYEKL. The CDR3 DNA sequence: TGCGCCAGCAGCCAAGATGTGACAGGTGCCTATGAAAAACTGTTTTTT. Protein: CASSQDVTGAYEKLFF.

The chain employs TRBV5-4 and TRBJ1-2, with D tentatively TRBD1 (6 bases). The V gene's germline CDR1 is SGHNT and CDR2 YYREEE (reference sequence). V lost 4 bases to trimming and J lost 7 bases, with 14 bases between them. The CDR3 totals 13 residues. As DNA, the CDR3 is TGTGCCAGCAGCCTACGACAGGCGTCTGGCTACACCTTC. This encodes CASSLRQASGYTF.

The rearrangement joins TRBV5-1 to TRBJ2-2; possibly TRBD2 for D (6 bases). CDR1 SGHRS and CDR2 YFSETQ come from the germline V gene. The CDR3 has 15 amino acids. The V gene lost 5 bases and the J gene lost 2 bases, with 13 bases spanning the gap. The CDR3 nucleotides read TGCGCCAGCAGAACGGGACTTGAAAACACCGGGGAGCTGTTTTTT. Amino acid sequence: CASRTGLENTGELFF.

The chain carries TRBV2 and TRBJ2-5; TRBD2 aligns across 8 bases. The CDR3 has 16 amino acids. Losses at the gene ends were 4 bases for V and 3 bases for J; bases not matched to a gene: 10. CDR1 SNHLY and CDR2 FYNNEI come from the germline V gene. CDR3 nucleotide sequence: TGTGCCAGCAGTGTGGGACTAGAAACGCCAGAAGAGACCCAGTACTTC. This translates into CASSVGLETPEETQYF.

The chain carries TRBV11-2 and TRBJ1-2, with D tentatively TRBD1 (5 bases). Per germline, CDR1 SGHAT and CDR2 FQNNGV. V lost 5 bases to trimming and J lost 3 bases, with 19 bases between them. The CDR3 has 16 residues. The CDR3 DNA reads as TGTGCCAGCAGCCAGACCGGGACGAGGTCGTACTATGGCTACACCTTC. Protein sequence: CASSQTGTRSYYGYTF.

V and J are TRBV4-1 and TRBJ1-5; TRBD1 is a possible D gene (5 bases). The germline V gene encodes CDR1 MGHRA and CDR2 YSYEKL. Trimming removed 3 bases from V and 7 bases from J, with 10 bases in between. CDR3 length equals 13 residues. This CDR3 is CASSQTVSQPQHF. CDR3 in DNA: TGCGCCAGCAGCCAGACAGTTTCGCAGCCCCAGCATTTT.

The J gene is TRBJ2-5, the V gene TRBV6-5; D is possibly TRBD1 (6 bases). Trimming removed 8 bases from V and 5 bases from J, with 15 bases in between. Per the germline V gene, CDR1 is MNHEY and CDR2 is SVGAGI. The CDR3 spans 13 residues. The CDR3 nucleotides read TGTGCCAGCGTCCCAGGGGCCGGGGAGACCCAGTACTTC. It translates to CASVPGAGETQYF.

CDR3 protein: CASSRTGNTRTEAFF. The CDR3 region has the DNA TGCGCCAGCAGTAGGACAGGGAATACGAGAACTGAAGCTTTCTTT. The chain carries TRBV5-1 and TRBJ1-1, with 8 bases matching TRBD1. The V gene end was trimmed by 5 bases and the J gene end by 5 bases; junction bases not matched to a gene: 11. The CDR3 spans 15 residues. Germline loops: CDR1 SGHRS, CDR2 YFSETQ.

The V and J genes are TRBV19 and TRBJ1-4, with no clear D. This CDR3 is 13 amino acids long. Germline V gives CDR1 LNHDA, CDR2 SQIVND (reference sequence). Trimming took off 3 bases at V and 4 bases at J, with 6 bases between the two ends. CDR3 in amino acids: CASSMQRNEKLFF. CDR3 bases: TGTGCCAGTAGTATGCAGCGTAATGAAAAACTGTTTTTT.

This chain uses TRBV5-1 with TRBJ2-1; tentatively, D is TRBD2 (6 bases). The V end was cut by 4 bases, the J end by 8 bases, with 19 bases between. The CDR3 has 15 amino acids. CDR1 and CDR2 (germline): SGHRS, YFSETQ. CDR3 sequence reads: CASSLWDGAGHEQFF. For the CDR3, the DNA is TGCGCCAGCAGCCTGTGGGACGGTGCGGGGCATGAGCAGTTCTTC.

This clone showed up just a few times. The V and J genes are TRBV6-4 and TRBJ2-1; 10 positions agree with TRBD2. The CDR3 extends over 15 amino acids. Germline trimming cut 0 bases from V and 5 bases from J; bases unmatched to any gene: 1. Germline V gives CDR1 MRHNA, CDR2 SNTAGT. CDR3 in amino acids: CASSDSLAGNNEQFF. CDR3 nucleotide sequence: TGTGCCAGCAGTGACTCACTAGCGGGAAACAATGAGCAGTTCTTC.